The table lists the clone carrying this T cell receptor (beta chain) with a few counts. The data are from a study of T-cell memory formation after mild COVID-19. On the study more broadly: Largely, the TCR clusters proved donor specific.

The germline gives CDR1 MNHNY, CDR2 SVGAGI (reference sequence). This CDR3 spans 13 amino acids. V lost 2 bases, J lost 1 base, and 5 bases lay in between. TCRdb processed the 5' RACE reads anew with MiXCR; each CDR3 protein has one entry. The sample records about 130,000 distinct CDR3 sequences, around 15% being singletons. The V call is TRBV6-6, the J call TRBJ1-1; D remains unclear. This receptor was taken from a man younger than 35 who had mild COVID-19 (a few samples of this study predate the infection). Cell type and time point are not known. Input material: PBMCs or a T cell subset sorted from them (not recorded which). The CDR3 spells CASSYGSNTEAFF. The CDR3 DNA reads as TGTGCCAGCAGTTACGGATCGAACACTGAAGCTTTCTTT.